Given below is one TCR beta chain in context. The antigen is undetermined. This entry comes from a study of CD8 T cells in Susac syndrome. Study-level background: Within the sequenced group of Susac syndrome patients, five or six showed active disease and 8 or 9 were in remission. Study-wide results and limits: Susac CD8+ cells expanded clonally the most in TEMRA cells and in active patients.

It was with random hexamers that roughly 0.5 to 1 ug RNA was reverse transcribed. One entry per CDR3 protein results from TCRdb running MiXCR on the immunoSEQ multiplex PCR reads. The sample includes around 170,000 distinct CDR3 sequences, 95% of them seen just once. Recently defined diagnostic criteria for definite or probable disease were fulfilled by Susac syndrome patients. It was negative isolation that provided the CD8+ and CD4+ T cells, whereas TEMRA cells were enriched by FACS. This CDR3 is 18 amino acids long. Germline trimming cut 0 bases from V and 1 base from J; bases unmatched to any gene: 11. In germline, CDR1 is MGHRA, CDR2 YSYEKL.

V gene TRBV4-1 combines with J gene TRBJ1-1, with 7 positions matching TRBD1. The sequenced sample was CD8+ T cells from PBMCs. The receptor's source is a human donor with Susac syndrome. The CDR3 DNA is TGCGCCAGCAGCCAAGAATTTTTGTGGGGACAGCAGAACACTGAAGCTTTCTTT. Residues: CASSQEFLWGQQNTEAFF.